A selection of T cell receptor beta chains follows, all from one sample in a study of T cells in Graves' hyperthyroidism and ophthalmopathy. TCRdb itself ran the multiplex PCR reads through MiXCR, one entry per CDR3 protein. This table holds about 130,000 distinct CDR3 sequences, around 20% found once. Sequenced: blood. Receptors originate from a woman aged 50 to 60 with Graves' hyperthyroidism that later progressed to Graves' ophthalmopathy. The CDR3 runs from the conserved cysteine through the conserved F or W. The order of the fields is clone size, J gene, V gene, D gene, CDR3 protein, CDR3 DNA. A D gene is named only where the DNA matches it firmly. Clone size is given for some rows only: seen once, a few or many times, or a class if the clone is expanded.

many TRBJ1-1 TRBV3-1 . CASRTANTEAFF TGTGCCAGTAGGACAGCCAACACTGAAGCTTTCTTT
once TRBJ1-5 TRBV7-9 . CASSFKGSQPQHF TGTGCCAGCAGCTTTAAGGGGAGCCAGCCCCAGCATTTT
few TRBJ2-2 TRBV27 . CASSRQPHTGELFF TGTGCCAGCAGTCGCCAGCCCCACACCGGGGAGCTGTTTTTT
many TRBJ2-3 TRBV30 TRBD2 CACESSGSKTQYF TGTGCCTGTGAAAGTAGCGGGAGCAAGACGCAGTATTTT
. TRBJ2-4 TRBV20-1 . CSARDRLEGGNIQYF TGCAGTGCTAGAGATAGGCTAGAGGGAGGTAACATTCAGTACTTC
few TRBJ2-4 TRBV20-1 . CSAEAWGKNIQYF TGCAGTGCTGAAGCCTGGGGGAAAAACATTCAGTACTTC
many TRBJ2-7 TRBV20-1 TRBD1 CSAWTGSYEQYF TGCAGTGCATGGACAGGATCCTACGAGCAGTACTTC
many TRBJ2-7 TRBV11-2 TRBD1 CASSSGPGTGGGEQYF TGTGCCAGCAGCTCGGGACCCGGGACAGGGGGCGGGGAGCAGTACTTC
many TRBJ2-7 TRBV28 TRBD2 CASSSPSGGGDEQYF TGTGCCAGCAGTTCACCTAGCGGGGGGGGGGACGAGCAGTACTTC
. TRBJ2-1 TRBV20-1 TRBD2 CSAQGSGRADEQFF TGCAGTGCTCAAGGTAGCGGGAGGGCCGATGAGCAGTTCTTC
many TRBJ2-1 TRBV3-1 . CASSQKSNEQFF TGTGCCAGCAGCCAAAAAAGCAATGAGCAGTTCTTC
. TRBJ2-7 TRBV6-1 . CASSEARAGHPYEQYF TGTGCCAGCAGTGAAGCGCGGGCAGGGCACCCCTACGAGCAGTACTTC
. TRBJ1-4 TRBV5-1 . CASSLGQGTATNEKLFF TGCGCCAGCAGCTTAGGGCAGGGGACCGCAACTAATGAAAAACTGTTTTTT
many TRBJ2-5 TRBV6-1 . CASSEVPGGGTQETQYF TGTGCCAGCAGTGAAGTCCCAGGGGGGGGGACACAAGAGACCCAGTACTTC
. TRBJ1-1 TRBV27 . CASSYRIYTEAFF TGTGCCAGCAGTTACAGGATCTACACTGAAGCTTTCTTT
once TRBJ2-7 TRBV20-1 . CSASLGGATGQYF TGCAGTGCTAGCTTGGGGGGGGCTACGGGGCAGTACTTC
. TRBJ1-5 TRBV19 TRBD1 CASSLSRGGNQPQHF TGTGCCAGTAGTCTGTCCAGGGGGGGCAATCAGCCCCAGCATTTT
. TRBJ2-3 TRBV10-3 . CAIRGGVTDTQYF TGTGCCATCAGGGGTGGAGTCACAGATACGCAGTATTTT
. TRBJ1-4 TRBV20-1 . CSARDMTSGTNEKLFF TGCAGTGCTAGAGATATGACCTCTGGGACTAATGAAAAACTGTTTTTT
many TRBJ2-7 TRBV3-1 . CASSFYEQYF TGTGCCAGCAGCTTCTACGAGCAGTACTTC
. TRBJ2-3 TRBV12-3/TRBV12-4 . CATLSRVSTDTQYF TGTGCCACTCTATCAAGGGTTAGCACAGATACGCAGTATTTT
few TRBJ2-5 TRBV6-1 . CASTRLRDQYF TGTGCCAGCACCCGCCTGAGGGACCAGTACTTC
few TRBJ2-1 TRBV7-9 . CASSLGQGTYNEQFF TGTGCCAGCAGCTTAGGACAAGGAACCTACAATGAGCAGTTCTTC
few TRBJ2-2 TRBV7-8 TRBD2 CASSRAAGGPNGELFF TGTGCCAGCAGCAGGGCGGCGGGAGGGCCTAACGGGGAGCTGTTTTTT
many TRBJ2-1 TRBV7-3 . CASSSLSTRASYNEQFF TGTGCCAGCAGCTCCCTCTCCACTAGGGCGTCCTACAATGAGCAGTTCTTC
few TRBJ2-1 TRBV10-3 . CAISGSGGRNEQFF TGTGCCATCAGTGGGTCAGGGGGGAGAAATGAGCAGTTCTTC
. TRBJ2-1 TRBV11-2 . CASGLGTSSYNEQFF TGTGCCAGCGGCTTAGGGACGAGCTCCTACAATGAGCAGTTCTTC
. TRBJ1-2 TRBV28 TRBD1 CASSKDRGWGDYGYTF TGTGCCAGCAGTAAGGACAGGGGGTGGGGAGACTATGGCTACACCTTC
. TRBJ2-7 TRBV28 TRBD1 CASSPGQGDEQYF TGTGCCAGCAGTCCGGGACAGGGCGACGAGCAGTACTTC
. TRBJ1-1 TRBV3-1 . CASSQATRGTEAFF TGTGCCAGCAGCCAAGCCACCAGGGGAACTGAAGCTTTCTTT
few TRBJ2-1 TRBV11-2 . CASSSSGGGGRSYNEQFF TGTGCCAGCAGCTCCTCTGGGGGAGGCGGTAGATCCTACAATGAGCAGTTCTTC
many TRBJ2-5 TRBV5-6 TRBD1 CASSFGQGRRETQYF TGTGCCAGCAGCTTTGGACAGGGAAGAAGGGAGACCCAGTACTTC
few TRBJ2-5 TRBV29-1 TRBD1 CSVWAGGTETQYF TGCAGCGTTTGGGCAGGGGGCACGGAGACCCAGTACTTC
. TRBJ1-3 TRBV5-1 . CASSLEGTGNTIYF TGCGCCAGCAGCCTTGAGGGGACCGGAAACACCATATATTTT
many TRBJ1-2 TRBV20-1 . CSARDRDNYWGYTF TGCAGTGCTAGAGATCGGGACAACTATTGGGGCTACACCTTC
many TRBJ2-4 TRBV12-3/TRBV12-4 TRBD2 CASSPPTSGLAKNIQYF TGTGCCAGCAGTCCGCCGACTAGCGGGCTAGCCAAAAACATTCAGTACTTC
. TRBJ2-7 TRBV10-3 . CAISEHGGISYEQYF TGTGCCATCAGTGAGCACGGCGGAATCTCCTACGAGCAGTACTTC
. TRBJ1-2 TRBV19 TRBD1 CASSMGDRSKDGYTF TGTGCCAGTAGTATGGGGGACAGGTCCAAGGATGGCTACACCTTC
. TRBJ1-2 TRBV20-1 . CSAPGHFVYGYTF TGCAGTGCTCCGGGACACTTCGTCTATGGCTACACCTTC
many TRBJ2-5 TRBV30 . CAWSVRGWPETQYF TGTGCCTGGAGTGTAAGGGGTTGGCCAGAGACCCAGTACTTC
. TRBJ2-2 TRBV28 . CASSRTQGQNTGELFF TGTGCCAGCAGTCGCACGCAGGGACAGAACACCGGGGAGCTGTTTTTT